This T cell receptor beta chain was retrieved from a study of identifying expanded T cells in peripheral blood. Overall study results and limits: Clone count variance between two-week samples rose with total template count.

Details on this clone: Its antigen is not identified.

The CDR3 contains 14 residues. V lost 6 bases and J lost 2, with 14 bases in between. Germline values: CDR1 SGHDT, CDR2 YYEEEE. Here immunoSEQ multiplex PCR was the method, and the copy in TCRdb shows in-frame clones only, minus some. The sample has approximately 100,000 clones, around 85% seen once. The V and J genes are TRBV5-6 and TRBJ1-1; D is unclear. Specimen: blood. This receptor was obtained from a person aged 18 to 70 in good health. The CDR3 here is CASTRDPGNTEAFF. The CDR3 nucleotides are TGTGCCAGCACCCGGGATCCGGGTAACACTGAAGCTTTCTTT.